This note documents a single T cell receptor beta chain sequence. Additional DNA sequences in this sample encode the identical CDR3. The PCR contained 60 Vbeta and 13 Jbeta primers. Some clones are missing from TCRdb's copy, which holds only in-frame ones; the method was immunoSEQ multiplex PCR. The sample comprises approximately 92,000 clones, roughly 80% of which are singletons, and 0.95% to 1.5% rests with the top ten. This record comes from a study of cytomegalovirus exposure and HLA in healthy donors. Each donor's status was that of a healthy bone marrow donor. Germline lookup yields CDR1 MDHEN and CDR2 SYDVKM. Trimming left V 2 bases short and J 4 bases short, with 6 bases between. This CDR3 has 12 amino acids.

This clonotype was sampled from a girl aged 2 to 9 in good health and CMV-seropositive. Sequenced sample: PBMCs. J is TRBJ2-7 and V is TRBV28; no clear D gene. Here the CDR3 reads CASSLDSYEQYF. In DNA, the CDR3 is TGTGCCAGCAGTTTAGATAGTTACGAGCAGTACTTC.